This T cell receptor beta chain comes out of a study of blood T cell repertoires in COVID-19. The protocol was immunoSEQ multiplex PCR, while the TCRdb copy is restricted to in-frame clones and leaves out a portion. The sample has a few hundred thousand clones; 80% to 90% are singletons. The sequencing input was peripheral blood. This TCR derives from a man in his fifties or sixties with active or convalescent COVID-19.

The CDR3 spells CASSFLLAGSYEQYF. CDR3 coding DNA: TGTGCCAGCAGTTTTTTGCTAGCGGGGTCCTACGAGCAGTACTTC. The genes are TRBV28 and TRBJ2-7, with 9 bases aligning to TRBD2. Germline V gene sequence: CDR1 MDHEN, CDR2 SYDVKM. This CDR3 comprises 15 residues. With V trimmed by 3 bases and J by 1 base, 4 bases remained unmatched.